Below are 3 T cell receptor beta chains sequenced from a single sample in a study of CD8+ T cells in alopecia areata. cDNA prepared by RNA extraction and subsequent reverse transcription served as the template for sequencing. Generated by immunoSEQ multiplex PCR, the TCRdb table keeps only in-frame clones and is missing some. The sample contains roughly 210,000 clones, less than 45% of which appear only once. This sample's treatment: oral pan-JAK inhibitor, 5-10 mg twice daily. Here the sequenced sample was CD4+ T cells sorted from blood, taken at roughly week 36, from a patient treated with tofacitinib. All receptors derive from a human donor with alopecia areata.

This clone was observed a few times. The CDR3 nucleotides are TGCGCCAGCAGCGGCGGACAGAAAGAGACCCAGTACTTC. Translation: CASSGGQKETQYF. The rearrangement joins TRBV5-1 to TRBJ2-5; D possibly corresponds to TRBD1 (6 bases). CDR3 size: 13 residues. Germline assignment: CDR1 SGHRS and CDR2 YFSETQ. Trimming cost V 4 bases and J 3 bases, with 10 bases left between them. Variable domain in full (rest from reference TRBV5-1 and TRBJ2-5): KAGVTQTPRYLIKTRGQQVTLSCSPISGHRSVSWYQQTPGQGLQFLFEYFSETQRNKGNFPGRFSGRQFSNSRSEMNVSTLELGDSALYLCASSGGQKETQYFGPGTRLLVL.

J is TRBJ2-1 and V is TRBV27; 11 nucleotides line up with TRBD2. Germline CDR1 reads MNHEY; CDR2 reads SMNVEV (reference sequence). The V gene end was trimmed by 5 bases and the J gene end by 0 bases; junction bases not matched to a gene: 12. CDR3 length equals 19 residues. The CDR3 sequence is CASSTRPGTSGSSYNEQFF. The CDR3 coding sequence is TGTGCCAGCAGTACAAGACCCGGGACTAGCGGTTCCTCCTACAATGAGCAGTTCTTC.

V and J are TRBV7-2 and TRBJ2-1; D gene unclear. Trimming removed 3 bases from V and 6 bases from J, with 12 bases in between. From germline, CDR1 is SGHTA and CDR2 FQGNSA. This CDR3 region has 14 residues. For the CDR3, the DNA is TGTGCCAGCAGCTTGCTTGTGAGGACCAATGAGCAGTTCTTC. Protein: CASSLLVRTNEQFF.